This record looks at one T cell receptor (beta chain) sequence and its context. It was CD45RO-negative cells, positively selected for CCR7, that made up naive CD8 cells, with terminally differentiated effector memory CD45RA+ cells excluded. Each of the donors was a healthy adult who was HIV-negative and had not had a recent acute infection or vaccination. This entry is derived from a study of shared clonotypes between healthy human individuals. Sorted-subset replicate PCRs used approximately 200 ng of genomic DNA. This amount corresponded to about 29,000 T cell genomes. TCRdb's copy holds only in-frame clones and misses some; the assay was immunoSEQ multiplex PCR. The sample records about 2.1 million clones, roughly 93% being singletons. V was pared by 5 bases and J by 5 bases, with 12 bases of the junction left unmatched. This CDR3 spans 16 amino acids. Germline CDR1 reads MDHEN; CDR2 reads SYDVKM.

This chain connects TRBV28 to TRBJ2-5; TRBD1 agrees at 9 bases. The source of this sequence is a man between 18 and 35 years old in good health. Some clones in this sample may be carry-over from other donors' samples. The sample was naive CD8+ T cells from PBMCs. CDR3: CASSLLLTGGRETQYF. In DNA, the CDR3 is TGTGCCAGCAGTCTTCTTTTGACAGGGGGACGGGAGACCCAGTACTTC.